This T cell receptor beta chain was retrieved from a study of blood T cell repertoires in COVID-19. Background on the study: The United States, Italy and Spain were the sources of the acute and convalescent COVID-19 samples.

As handled by the study authors: The authors estimated nucleated cell counts from reference gene primer amplification. Some clones are missing from TCRdb's copy, which holds only in-frame ones; the method was immunoSEQ multiplex PCR. The V and J calls and clone size are taken from that table; D and trimming were inferred from the DNA. The table has around 300,000 clones, approximately 90% seen once. The study recruited people aged about 18 to 89 years across about two dozen US areas. Germline loops: CDR1 SNHLY, CDR2 FYNNEI. The V gene end was trimmed by 7 bases and the J gene end by 3 bases; junction bases not matched to a gene: 6. The CDR3 runs 15 residues. This clone came up many times.

The chain is built from TRBV2 and TRBJ2-3, with TRBD2 matching 11 bases. The TCR originated in a woman in her fifties or sixties in a cohort exposed to, infected with or recovered from COVID-19 (not recorded which). The sequenced sample consisted of PBMCs or T cells enriched from blood (not recorded which). The chain's CDR3 is CASTRLAGQTDTQYF. CDR3 sequence (DNA): TGTGCCAGCACACGACTAGCGGGACAAACAGATACGCAGTATTTT.